The rows below give T cell receptor beta chains drawn from one sample of a study of T-cell memory formation after mild COVID-19. TCRdb redid the calling of the 5' RACE reads with MiXCR, one entry per CDR3 protein. The sample holds almost 550,000 distinct CDR3 sequences, roughly 20% seen once. The sequenced sample consisted of PBMCs or a T cell subset sorted from them (not recorded which). These receptors were collected from an adult woman who had mild COVID-19 (a few samples of this study predate the infection). Cell type and time point are not known. Each CDR3 is given with its conserved first and last residue. The order of the fields is clone size, D gene, J gene, V gene, CDR3 DNA, CDR3 protein. The D gene is left open where the match is weak. Some rows mark clone size as missing; the rest say once, few, many or name a class of expanded clone.

abundance: few
d_gene: -
j_gene: TRBJ2-3
v_gene: TRBV29-1
CDR3nt: TGCAGCGTTGAGCGGGAAGATACGCAGTATTTT
CDR3aa: CSVEREDTQYF

abundance: -
d_gene: -
j_gene: TRBJ1-2
v_gene: TRBV12-3/TRBV12-4
CDR3nt: TGTGCCAGCAGTTTAACCCGGCAGGAAGATGGCTACACCTTC
CDR3aa: CASSLTRQEDGYTF

abundance: few
d_gene: -
j_gene: TRBJ2-1
v_gene: TRBV3-1
CDR3nt: TGTGCCAGCAGCCAAGGCCTACAAAGTGAGCAGTTCTTC
CDR3aa: CASSQGLQSEQFF

abundance: many
d_gene: -
j_gene: TRBJ1-5
v_gene: TRBV20-1
CDR3nt: TGCAGTGCTAGAGAGACAAGGGTTTATAGCAATCAGCCCCAGCATTTT
CDR3aa: CSARETRVYSNQPQHF

abundance: -
d_gene: TRBD2
j_gene: TRBJ2-1
v_gene: TRBV10-2
CDR3nt: TGCGCCAGCAGTGGACGACTAGCCTACGAGCAGTTCTTC
CDR3aa: CASSGRLAYEQFF

abundance: few
d_gene: TRBD2
j_gene: TRBJ2-7
v_gene: TRBV4-2
CDR3nt: TGTGCCAGCAGTTATGAGAGCGGGAGTACCTACGAGCAGTACTTC
CDR3aa: CASSYESGSTYEQYF

abundance: few
d_gene: TRBD1
j_gene: TRBJ1-2
v_gene: TRBV18
CDR3nt: TGTGCCAGCTCACCTCGACAGGGGGCGGACTATGGCTACACCTTC
CDR3aa: CASSPRQGADYGYTF

abundance: -
d_gene: -
j_gene: TRBJ1-2
v_gene: TRBV2
CDR3nt: TGTGCCAGCAGTGTAGACAGCACAGGAGGCTACACCTTC
CDR3aa: CASSVDSTGGYTF

abundance: -
d_gene: -
j_gene: TRBJ1-2
v_gene: TRBV24-1
CDR3nt: TGTGCCACCAGTGATTGGTCGGGCTATGGCTACACCTTC
CDR3aa: CATSDWSGYGYTF

abundance: few
d_gene: -
j_gene: TRBJ2-7
v_gene: TRBV29-1
CDR3nt: TGCAGCGTTGAAGGGTTTGGGACCTACGAGCAGTACTTC
CDR3aa: CSVEGFGTYEQYF

abundance: few
d_gene: -
j_gene: TRBJ2-1
v_gene: TRBV27
CDR3nt: TGTGCCAGCAGTTTATTGGGCGGGAACCTCGCCTACAATGAGCAGTTCTTC
CDR3aa: CASSLLGGNLAYNEQFF

abundance: -
d_gene: TRBD2
j_gene: TRBJ2-7
v_gene: TRBV6-5
CDR3nt: TGTGCCAGCAGTCCCTCTAGCGGGAGCTTAACCTACGAGCAGTACTTC
CDR3aa: CASSPSSGSLTYEQYF

abundance: -
d_gene: TRBD2
j_gene: TRBJ2-1
v_gene: TRBV7-3
CDR3nt: TGTGCCAGCAGCGCCGGACTAGCGGGGGGCCAGGCTGAGCAGTTCTTC
CDR3aa: CASSAGLAGGQAEQFF

abundance: few
d_gene: -
j_gene: TRBJ2-5
v_gene: TRBV25-1
CDR3nt: TGTGCCAGCAGTCACGGGGCAGAAGAGACCCAGTACTTC
CDR3aa: CASSHGAEETQYF

abundance: few
d_gene: -
j_gene: TRBJ2-7
v_gene: TRBV5-1
CDR3nt: TGCGCCAGCAGCTTCGATCGGTCCCGTGGGTACGAGCAGTACTTC
CDR3aa: CASSFDRSRGYEQYF

abundance: -
d_gene: -
j_gene: TRBJ1-1
v_gene: TRBV5-1
CDR3nt: TGCGCCAGCAGCTTGCCCGGGCGATTGAACACTGAAGCTTTCTTT
CDR3aa: CASSLPGRLNTEAFF